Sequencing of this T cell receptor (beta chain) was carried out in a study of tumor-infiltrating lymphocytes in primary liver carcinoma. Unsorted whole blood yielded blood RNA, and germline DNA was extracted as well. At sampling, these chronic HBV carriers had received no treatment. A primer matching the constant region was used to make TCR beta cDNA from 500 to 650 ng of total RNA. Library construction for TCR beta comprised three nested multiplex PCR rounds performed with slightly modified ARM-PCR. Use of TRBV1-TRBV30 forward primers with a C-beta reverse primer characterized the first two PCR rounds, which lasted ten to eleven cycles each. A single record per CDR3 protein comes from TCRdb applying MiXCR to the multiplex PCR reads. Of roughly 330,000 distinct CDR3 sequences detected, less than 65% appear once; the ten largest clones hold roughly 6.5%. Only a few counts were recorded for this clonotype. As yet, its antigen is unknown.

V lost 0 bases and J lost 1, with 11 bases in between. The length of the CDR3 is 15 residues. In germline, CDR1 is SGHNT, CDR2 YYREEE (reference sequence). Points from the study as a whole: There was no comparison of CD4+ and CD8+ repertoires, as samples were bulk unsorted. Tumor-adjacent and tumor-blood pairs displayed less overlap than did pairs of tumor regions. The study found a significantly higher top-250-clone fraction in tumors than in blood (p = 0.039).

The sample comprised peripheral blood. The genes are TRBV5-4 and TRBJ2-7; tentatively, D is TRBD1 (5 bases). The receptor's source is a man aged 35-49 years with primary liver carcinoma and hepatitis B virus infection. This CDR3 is CASSLDQGLSYEQYF. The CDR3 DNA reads TGTGCCAGCAGCTTGGACCAGGGTTTGTCCTACGAGCAGTACTTC.